This TCR beta chain was recorded in a study of cytomegalovirus exposure and HLA in healthy donors. Profiled with immunoSEQ multiplex PCR; TCRdb holds only in-frame clones, not every one. Counted here are around 250,000 clones, around 91% occurring once; the ten biggest clones make up under 0.4%. The V gene's germline CDR1 is MNHNS and CDR2 SASEGT. Unmatched junction bases numbered 1, after V lost 2 bases and J lost 4 bases. The CDR3 runs 15 residues. The V call is TRBV6-1, the J call TRBJ2-3; 12 positions match TRBD2. What was sequenced was PBMCs. This TCR was recovered from a woman between 18 and 29 years old in good health and CMV-seronegative. The CDR3 loop is CASSELAGGPDTQYF. The CDR3 DNA is TGTGCCAGCAGTGAACTAGCGGGGGGGCCAGATACGCAGTATTTT.